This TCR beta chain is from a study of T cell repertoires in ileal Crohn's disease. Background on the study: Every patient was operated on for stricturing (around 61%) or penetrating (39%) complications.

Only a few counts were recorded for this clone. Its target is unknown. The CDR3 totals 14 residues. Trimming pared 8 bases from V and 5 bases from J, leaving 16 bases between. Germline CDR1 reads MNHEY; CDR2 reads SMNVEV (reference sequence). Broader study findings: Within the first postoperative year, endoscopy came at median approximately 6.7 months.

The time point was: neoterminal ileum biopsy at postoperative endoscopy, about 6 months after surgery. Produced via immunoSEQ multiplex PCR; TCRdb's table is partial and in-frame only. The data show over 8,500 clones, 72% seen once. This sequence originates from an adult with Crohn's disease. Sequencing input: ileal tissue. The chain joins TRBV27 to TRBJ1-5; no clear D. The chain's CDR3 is CASASRGSHQPQHF. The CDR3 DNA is TGTGCCAGCGCGTCGAGAGGGTCCCATCAGCCCCAGCATTTT.